The clone carrying this T cell receptor beta chain was detected ten times or more. The library protocol tagged individual cDNA molecules with unique molecular identifiers. Using its own MiXCR run on the 5' RACE reads, TCRdb lists one record per CDR3 protein. This sample has around 33,000 distinct CDR3 sequences, with approximately 4.2% found just once. V shed 4 bases, J shed 4 bases, and the junction held 11 bases outside the gene matches. Germline loops: CDR1 DFQATT, CDR2 SNEGSKA (reference sequence). This CDR3 comprises 16 residues. This record belongs to a study of early T cells in non-severe SARS-CoV-2 infection. Study details: Sequencing of unsorted whole blood was done on bulk RNA, leaving chains unpaired.

This chain joins TRBV20-1 and TRBJ2-1; 9 positions agree with TRBD2. The sequenced material came from whole blood. The TCR sequence derives from an adult who was a healthcare worker with PCR-confirmed SARS-CoV-2 infection or an uninfected control (not recorded which). CDR3 in DNA: TGCAGTGCTAATGATGCGGGAGGGCCATTTTACAATGAGCAGTTCTTC. This encodes CSANDAGGPFYNEQFF.